This T cell receptor (beta chain) was recorded in a study of post-analysis software for immune sequencing data. Study as a whole: Some patients lacked subtype; others had relapsing-remitting, secondary progressive or progressive-relapsing disease. Study-level findings and limits: Roughly five TRBV segments were significantly more frequent in patients than in controls. TRBV5-6, TRBV5-1 and TRBV20-1 were among these segments. Significantly decreased normalized Chao1 diversity was recorded for multiple sclerosis patients relative to controls.

Remarks on this clonotype: No antigen is known for it.

Germline values: CDR1 SGHRS, CDR2 YFSETQ. The CDR3 has 13 amino acids. V lost 0 bases to trimming and J lost 10 bases, with 11 bases between them. The library was made from cDNA and included unique molecular identifiers. The yield from about 1 to 10 million T cells was around 500,000 cDNA molecules in total. TCRdb redid the calling of the PCR reads with MiXCR, one entry per CDR3 protein. This repertoire shows roughly 650,000 distinct CDR3 sequences, approximately 60% found once; its top ten account for approximately 10%. The chain is built from TRBV5-1 and TRBJ2-4, with a weak D call TRBD2 (6 bases). The clonotype was recovered from a girl under 10 years old with multiple sclerosis. Sequencing used blood. The CDR3 region has the DNA TGCGCCAGCAGCTTGGATGACGGGGGAATTCAGTACTTC. Translated: CASSLDDGGIQYF.